This TCR beta chain was identified in a study of T cell changes during pregnancy in multiple sclerosis. Between the trimmed V and J ends, which lost 3 bases and 6 bases, there was a span of 18 bases. This CDR3 is 16 amino acids long. Germline V CDR1 and CDR2: LGHNA, YNFKEQ. Measured with immunoSEQ multiplex PCR; TCRdb has only the in-frame clones, and not every one. This table holds tens of thousands of clones, about 90% found once. This receptor was taken from a female donor with multiple sclerosis, enrolled in a pregnancy study. The chain links TRBV4-2 to TRBJ1-5; tentative D call: TRBD1 (6 bases). The sample here was peripheral blood, taken in the second trimester of pregnancy. CDR3 loop: CASSHPLQGRGQPQHF. For the CDR3, the DNA is TGTGCCAGCAGCCACCCTCTACAGGGTCGAGGTCAGCCCCAGCATTTT.